A single count supports the clone carrying this T cell receptor beta chain. The data were obtained in a study of blood T cells in healthy people across ages. V shed 6 bases, J shed 0 bases, and the junction held 6 bases outside the gene matches. The CDR3 has 18 amino acids. Through a sample-barcoded 5' primer and a J-beta primer mix, a second PCR was run for about 6 to 12 cycles. TCRdb fed the 5' RACE reads into MiXCR, producing one record per CDR3 protein. The sample has roughly 1 million distinct CDR3 sequences, 20% to 25% seen once. These sequences were also reported in another study, on T cells of mothers and their children.

This receptor was identified in a girl aged 2 to 10 in good health. This rearrangement joins TRBV12-3 or TRBV12-4 to TRBJ2-1, with 15 bases lining up with TRBD2. Sequenced material: blood. CDR3: CASRGTSGGTSSYNEQFF. CDR3 coding DNA: TGTGCCAGCAGGGGGACTAGCGGGGGGACGAGCTCCTACAATGAGCAGTTCTTC.